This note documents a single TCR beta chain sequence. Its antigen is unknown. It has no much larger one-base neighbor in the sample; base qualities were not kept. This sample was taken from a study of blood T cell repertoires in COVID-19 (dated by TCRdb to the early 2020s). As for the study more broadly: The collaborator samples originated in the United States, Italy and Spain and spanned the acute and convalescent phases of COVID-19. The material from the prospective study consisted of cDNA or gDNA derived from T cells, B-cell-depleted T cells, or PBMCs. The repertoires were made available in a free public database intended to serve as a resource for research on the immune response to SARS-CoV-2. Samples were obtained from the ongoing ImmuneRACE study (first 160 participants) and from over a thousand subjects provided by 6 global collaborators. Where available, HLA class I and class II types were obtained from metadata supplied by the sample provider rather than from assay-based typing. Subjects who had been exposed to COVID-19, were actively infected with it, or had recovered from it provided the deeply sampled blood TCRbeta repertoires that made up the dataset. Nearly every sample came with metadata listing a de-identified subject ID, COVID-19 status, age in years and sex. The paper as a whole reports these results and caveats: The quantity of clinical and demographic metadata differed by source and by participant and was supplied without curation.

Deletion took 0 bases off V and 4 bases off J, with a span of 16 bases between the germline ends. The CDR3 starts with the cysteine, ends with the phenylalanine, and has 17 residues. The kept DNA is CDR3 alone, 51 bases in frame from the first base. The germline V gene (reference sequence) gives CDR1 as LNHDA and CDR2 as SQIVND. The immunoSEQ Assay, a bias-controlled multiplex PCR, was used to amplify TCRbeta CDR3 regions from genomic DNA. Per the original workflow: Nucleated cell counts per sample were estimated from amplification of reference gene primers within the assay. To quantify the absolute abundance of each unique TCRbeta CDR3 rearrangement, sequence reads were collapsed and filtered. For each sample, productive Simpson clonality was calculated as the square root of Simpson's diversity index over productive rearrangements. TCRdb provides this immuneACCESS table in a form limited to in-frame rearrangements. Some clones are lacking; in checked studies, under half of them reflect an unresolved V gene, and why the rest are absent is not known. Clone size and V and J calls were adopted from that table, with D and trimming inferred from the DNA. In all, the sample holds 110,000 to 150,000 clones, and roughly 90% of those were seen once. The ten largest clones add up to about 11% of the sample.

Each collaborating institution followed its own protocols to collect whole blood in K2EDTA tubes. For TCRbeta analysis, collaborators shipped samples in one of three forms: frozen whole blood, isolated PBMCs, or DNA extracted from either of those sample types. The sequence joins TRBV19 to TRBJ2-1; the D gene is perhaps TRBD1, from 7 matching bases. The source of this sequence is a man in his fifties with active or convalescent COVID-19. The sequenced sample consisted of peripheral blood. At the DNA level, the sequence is TGTGCCAGTAGTATAGATCCCAGACAGGGAGGATACAATGAGCAGTTCTTC. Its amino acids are CASSIDPRQGGYNEQFF.